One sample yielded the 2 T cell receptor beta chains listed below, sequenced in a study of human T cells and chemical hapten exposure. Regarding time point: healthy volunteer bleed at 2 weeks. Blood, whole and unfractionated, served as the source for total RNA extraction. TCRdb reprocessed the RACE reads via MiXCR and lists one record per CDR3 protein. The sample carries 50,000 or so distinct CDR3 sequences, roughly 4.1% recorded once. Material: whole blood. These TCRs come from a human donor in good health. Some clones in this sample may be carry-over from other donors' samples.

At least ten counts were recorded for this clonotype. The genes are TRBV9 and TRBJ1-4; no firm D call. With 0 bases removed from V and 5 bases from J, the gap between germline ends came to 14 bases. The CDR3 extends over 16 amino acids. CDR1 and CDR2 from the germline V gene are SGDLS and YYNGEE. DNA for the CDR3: TGTGCCAGCAGCGTAGCCTCGAGCAATATAAATGAAAAACTGTTTTTT. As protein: CASSVASSNINEKLFF.

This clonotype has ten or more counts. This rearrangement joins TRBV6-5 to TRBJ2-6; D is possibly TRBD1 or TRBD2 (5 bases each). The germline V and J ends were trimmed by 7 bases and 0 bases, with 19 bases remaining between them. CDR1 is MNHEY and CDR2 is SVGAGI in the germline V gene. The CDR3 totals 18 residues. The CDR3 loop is CASTYDRSAVSGANVLTF. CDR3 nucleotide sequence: TGTGCCAGCACCTACGACAGATCAGCGGTCTCTGGGGCCAACGTCCTGACTTTC.